This TCR beta chain was sequenced in a study of early T cells in non-severe SARS-CoV-2 infection (dated by TCRdb to the early 2020s). Some background on the complete study: Bulk RNA from unsorted whole blood was used for TCR sequencing, so alpha and beta chains could not be paired. Paper-wide results and their limitations: VDJdb matching was skewed toward anti-spike CD8 responses and likely underestimated virus-specific expansions by missing private and CD4 specificities.

Library method: 5' RACE. Sequenced using a NextSeq 500. The TCR library protocol attached unique molecular identifiers to individual cDNA molecules to correct for sequencing error and PCR bias. TCR alpha and beta chains were both sequenced, and the abundances of alpha and beta sequences in each sample were closely correlated with each other. As for how the authors treated the data: Decombinator V4 was used to annotate TCR sequences for V gene, J gene and CDR3. Expanded TCRs were defined as changing significantly between any two time points under a Poisson model with p below 0.0001. TCR abundances were normalised to the total number of TCRs sequenced per sample and were expressed as counts per million. MAIT TCRs were defined by TRAV1-2 paired with TRAJ12, TRAJ20 or TRAJ33, and iNKT TCRs by TRAV10 paired with TRAJ18. VDJdb, accessed 1 November 2021, was searched for CMV, EBV and SARS-CoV-2 annotated TCRs, excluding TCRs annotated for multiple antigens. In-frame beta chains were kept once TCRdb had trimmed the public reads at Q25 with fastp and called clones with MiXCR. Every distinct CDR3 protein forms one entry, paired with its most common genes and DNA. Clone size and V and J calls follow TCRdb, not the original study. The sample table lists about 29,000 distinct CDR3 sequences, about 6.1% of them with a count of one. Approximately 5.7% of the sample rests with the top ten.

This clonotype was counted at least ten times. Its target antigen remains unknown. No quality values exist for individual bases; no much larger clone is one base distant. The study was a case-control design nested within a healthcare worker cohort in London, UK, with weekly nasopharyngeal swab PCR tests and blood sampling. Healthcare workers were recruited during the week of the UK lockdown, between 23 and 31 March 2020, and followed weekly for up to about 15 weeks. The germline V gene (reference sequence) provides CDR1 DFQATT and CDR2 SNEGSKA. From its cysteine to its phenylalanine, the CDR3 spans 14 amino acids. CDR3 DNA is the only sequence kept; it has 42 bases, read in frame from the first base. V was cut back by 1 base and J by 3 bases, leaving a gap of 13 bases between them.

Sequences were obtained from whole blood. This sequence was found in an adult who was a healthcare worker with PCR-confirmed SARS-CoV-2 infection or an uninfected control (not recorded which). The rearranged chain carries TRBV20-1 and TRBJ2-7; no D gene call is confident. The DNA is as follows: TGCAGTGCTAGAGGCCTCGGGCAGAACTACGAGCAGTACTTC. It translates to CSARGLGQNYEQYF.